This T cell receptor beta chain emerged from a study of cytomegalovirus exposure and HLA in healthy donors. The table came from immunoSEQ multiplex PCR; TCRdb's copy has only in-frame clones and leaves some out. The sample lists tens of thousands of clones, about 90% occurring once. CDR3 length: 16 residues. CDR1 is SGHRS and CDR2 is YFSETQ in the germline V gene. The study's findings and limits: As was reported, the classifier diagnosed cytomegalovirus status with high specificity and sensitivity. Most TCR sequences showed up rarely, but some public TCRs showed up in many donors.

As regards this clone: Antigen unknown. A junction end diverges from the germline sequence, so it may reflect a read error.

The chain carries TRBV5-1 and TRBJ2-7; D might be TRBD2 (6 bases). The sample taken for sequencing was PBMCs. The receptor comes from a woman in her 30s in good health and CMV-seronegative. The CDR3 here is CASSLVRGMGSYKQYF. The CDR3 DNA sequence: TGCGCCAGCAGCTTGGTACGGGGGATGGGGTCCTACAAGCAGTACTTC.